In its sample, the clone carrying this T cell receptor beta chain was seen a few times. The antigen is undetermined. From germline, CDR1 is MNHEY and CDR2 SMNVEV (reference sequence). Trimming removed 6 bases at V and 7 bases at J, with 13 bases between. CDR3 length: 13 amino acids. This entry belongs to a study of blood T cells in healthy people across ages. Study-wide results and caveats: Higher diversity and more naive CD4+ cells were features of long-lived donors, compared to aged donors.

It was with a sample-barcoded 5' primer and a J-beta primer mix that a second PCR of roughly 7 to 12 cycles was run. TCRdb independently ran MiXCR on the 5' RACE reads; one entry per CDR3 protein. The table records around 990,000 distinct CDR3 sequences, 20% to 25% of them present only once. The sample was also reused in another study, on T cells of mothers and their children. This second report adds: Donation was provided by three healthy Caucasian mothers along with their six children.

This receptor was obtained from a girl aged 2-15 years in good health. Sequenced sample: blood. The chain employs TRBV27 and TRBJ1-5; D remains unclear. The DNA for the CDR3 is TGTGCCAGCAGCACCATCCACGGGCAGCCCCAGCATTTT. Residues: CASSTIHGQPQHF.